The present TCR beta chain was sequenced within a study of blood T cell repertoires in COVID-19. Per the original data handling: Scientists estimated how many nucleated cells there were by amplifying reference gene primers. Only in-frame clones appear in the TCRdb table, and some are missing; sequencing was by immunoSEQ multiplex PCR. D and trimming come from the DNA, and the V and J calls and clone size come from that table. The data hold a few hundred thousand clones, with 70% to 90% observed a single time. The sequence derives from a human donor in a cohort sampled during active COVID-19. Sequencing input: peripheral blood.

This CDR3 reads CASSGDSQAHEQYF. The CDR3, as DNA: TGTGCCAGCAGTGGGGACAGCCAAGCGCACGAGCAGTACTTC. The chain is built from TRBV2 and TRBJ2-7, with 7 bases fitting TRBD1. The germline V gene encodes CDR1 SNHLY and CDR2 FYNNEI. The ends lost 4 bases at V and 5 bases at J; junction bases unmatched: 8. CDR3 length: 14 residues. Drawing the rest from reference TRBV2 and TRBJ2-7, the complete variable domain is EPEVTQTPSHQVTQMGQEVILRCVPISNHLYFYWYRQILGQKVEFLVSFYNNEISEKSEIFDDQFSVERPDGSNFTLKIRSTKLEDSAMYFCASSGDSQAHEQYFGPGTRLTVT.